Sequencing of this TCR beta chain was carried out in a study of blood T cell repertoires in COVID-19. This clone was recorded a few times. With 0 bases clipped from V and 4 bases from J, the junction kept 6 bases outside the gene matches. CDR3 length equals 15 residues. Germline CDR1 is SGDLS and CDR2 is YYNGEE. The repertoire was sequenced with immunoSEQ multiplex PCR; TCRdb's copy has only in-frame clones and lacks some. This sample has 100,000 to 150,000 clones, with around four fifths found just once. This clonotype was obtained from a man aged 80 or over with COVID-19, enrolled during active disease. Sequencing was carried out using peripheral blood. J is TRBJ1-2 and V is TRBV9, with 7 bases matching TRBD1. The CDR3 nucleotides read TGTGCCAGCAGCGTAGCTCCCCGGGACAGCTATGGCTACACCTTC. Translation gives CASSVAPRDSYGYTF.